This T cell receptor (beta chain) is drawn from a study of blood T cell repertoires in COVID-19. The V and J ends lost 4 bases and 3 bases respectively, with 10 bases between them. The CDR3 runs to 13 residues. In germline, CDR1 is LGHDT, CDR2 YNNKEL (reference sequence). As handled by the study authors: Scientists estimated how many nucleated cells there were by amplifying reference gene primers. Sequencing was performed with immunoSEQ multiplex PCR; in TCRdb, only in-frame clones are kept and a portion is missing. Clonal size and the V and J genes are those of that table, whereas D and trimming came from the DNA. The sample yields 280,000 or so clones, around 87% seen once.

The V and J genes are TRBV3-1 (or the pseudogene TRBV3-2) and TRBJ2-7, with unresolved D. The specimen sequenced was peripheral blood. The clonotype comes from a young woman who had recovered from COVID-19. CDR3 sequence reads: CASSRQTNYEQYF. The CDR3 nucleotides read TGTGCCAGCAGCCGCCAGACAAACTACGAGCAGTACTTC.